This entry features one T cell receptor beta chain sequence. The data were obtained in a study of T cell changes during pregnancy in multiple sclerosis. The V segment lost 7 bases and the J segment 4 bases; nucleotides outside the gene matches: 4. CDR3 length: 15 amino acids. Looked up from germline, CDR1 is SNHLY and CDR2 is FYNNEI. Here immunoSEQ multiplex PCR was the method, and the copy in TCRdb shows in-frame clones only, minus some. This table holds about 44,000 clones, roughly 95% found once. This TCR was recovered from a female donor with multiple sclerosis, enrolled in a pregnancy study. This material consisted of peripheral blood, taken in the second trimester of pregnancy. The chain joins TRBV2 to TRBJ2-1, with 13 bases matching TRBD2. In nucleotides, the CDR3 is TGTGCCAGCACGCTACTAGCGGGAGGGTACAATGAGCAGTTCTTC. It translates to CASTLLAGGYNEQFF.